This TCR beta chain was captured by sequencing in a study of OX40 agonist ivuxolimab in advanced cancers. Across the whole study: Patients receiving dose escalation had hepatocellular carcinoma, melanoma, renal cell or head and neck cancer. Patients were around 83% male with ages roughly 20 to 85, mean around 58. Anti-PD-1, anti-PD-L1 or anti-CTLA-4 therapy given earlier was allowed, and 40% had some. Points from the study as a whole: Compared with CD4+, CD8+ T cells on average had more expanded clones.

Only in-frame clones appear in the TCRdb table, and some are missing; sequencing was by immunoSEQ multiplex PCR. The table lists approximately 120,000 clones, less than 95% of them singletons, with 0.8% to 1% in the top ten. Comments on this clone: Its antigen is as yet unknown.

Sequencing used CD4+ or CD8+ T cells sorted from blood, obtained in a trial of the OX40 agonist ivuxolimab. The TCR was taken from an adult with an advanced solid tumor such as melanoma, head and neck, liver or kidney cancer.

As DNA, the CDR3 is TGTGCCATCAGTGATCGGGACGCCGGAGAAAAACTGTTTTTT. This encodes CAISDRDAGEKLFF. The chain joins TRBV10-3 to TRBJ1-4; weak D call: TRBD1 (5 bases). V gave up 3 bases and J gave up 8 bases, with 13 bases separating them. CDR1 is ENHRY and CDR2 is SYGVKD in the germline V gene. This CDR3 has 14 amino acids.